This record concerns one T cell receptor beta chain sequence. The source of the sample is a study of technical replicates of blood from several donors. The germline V and J ends were trimmed by 7 bases and 3 bases, with 13 bases remaining between them. The V gene's germline CDR1 is LNHDA and CDR2 SQIVND (reference sequence). There are 14 residues in the CDR3. Assay used: immunoSEQ multiplex PCR; TCRdb lists only in-frame clones, some missing. The sample gives tens of thousands of clones, 91% of which show up once; under 5% is in the top ten. The specimen sequenced was PBMCs. V gene TRBV19 combines with J gene TRBJ2-1, with D possibly TRBD1 on 5 matching bases. This clonotype was obtained from a human donor in good health. Some clones in this sample may be carry-over from other donors' samples. The CDR3 coding sequence is TGTGCCAGTACCCCGCAGGGCGGCTACAATGAGCAGTTCTTC. Residues: CASTPQGGYNEQFF.